These 9 T cell receptor beta chains were all obtained from the same sample, sequenced in a study of T cells in Graves' hyperthyroidism and ophthalmopathy. Using RNA transcripts as the source, TCR beta CDR3 regions were amplified. When the TCR CDR3 underwent first-round RT-PCR, the HTBI primer set was used. TCRdb used MiXCR to reprocess the multiplex PCR reads, holding one entry per CDR3 protein. The data show a few hundred thousand distinct CDR3 sequences, roughly 15% seen once. The sample comprised blood. The receptor set was obtained from a woman in her 30s with Graves' ophthalmopathy.

About this clonotype: A read error is possible here, since a much larger clone lies one base away. The chain employs TRBV6-2 or TRBV6-3 and TRBJ2-1; tentative D call: TRBD2 (5 bases). V was trimmed by 2 bases and J by 4 bases, leaving 12 bases between them. Germline V gene data show CDR1 as MNHEY and CDR2 as SVGEGT. The CDR3 runs 15 residues. CDR3 nucleotide sequence: TGTGCCAGCAGTTACCCAGAACCGGGATACAATGAGCAGTTCTTC. This encodes CASSYPEPGYNEQFF.

Many counts were recorded for this clonotype. The gene calls are TRBV6-1 and TRBJ2-4; 14 nucleotides match TRBD2. The CDR3 is 14 residues long. Germline V gene data show CDR1 as MNHNS and CDR2 as SASEGT. The V gene end was trimmed by 6 bases and the J gene end by 9 bases; junction bases not matched to a gene: 4. CDR3 loop: CASRGTSGSVIQYF. In DNA, the CDR3 is TGTGCCAGCAGGGGGACTAGCGGGAGTGTCATTCAGTACTTC.

There are many counts of this clonotype. The chain recombines TRBV7-2 with TRBJ2-6; D is unclear. V was shortened by 1 base and J by 5 bases, with 12 bases between the two germline ends. The CDR3 length is 16 residues. From germline, CDR1 is SGHTA and CDR2 FQGNSA. For the CDR3, the DNA is TGTGCCAGCAGCTTAGACGGTGGGTTTCGGGCCAACGTCCTGACTTTC. It specifies CASSLDGGFRANVLTF.

This clonotype was seen a handful of times. The chain couples TRBV6-1 to TRBJ2-5; 8 nucleotides align to TRBD1. J was trimmed by 0 bases and V by 6 bases; bases with no gene match: 3. The germline gives CDR1 MNHNS, CDR2 SASEGT. This CDR3 has 14 amino acids. CDR3 residues: CASSLTGDQETQYF. In DNA, the CDR3 is TGTGCCAGCAGCCTGACAGGGGACCAAGAGACCCAGTACTTC.

The table lists this clonotype with a few counts. The rearrangement uses TRBV7-8 and TRBJ1-3, with D unresolved. The CDR3 is 13 residues long. Germline V CDR1 and CDR2: SGHVS, FQNEAQ. Trimming pared 1 base from V and 3 bases from J, leaving 4 bases between. The CDR3 DNA sequence: TGTGCCAGCAGCTTAGGGGTTGGAAACACCATATATTTT. Amino acid sequence: CASSLGVGNTIYF.

As regards this clonotype: The junction departs from germline at one end; a sequencing error may be responsible. This chain uses TRBV27 with TRBJ1-6; unclear D gene. Germline V gene sequence: CDR1 MNHEY, CDR2 SMNVEV (reference sequence). This CDR3 has 17 amino acids. CDR3 region: CASSIFPRSSYKSPLHF. DNA of the CDR3: TGTGCCAGCAGTATTTTCCCGAGGAGCTCCTATAAGTCACCCCTCCACTTT.

The chain combines TRBV7-6 with TRBJ2-1; D may be TRBD1 or TRBD2 (5 bases each). The CDR3 is 14 amino acids. V shed 4 bases and J shed 7 bases, with 14 bases lying between them. CDR1 is SGHVS, CDR2 FNYEAQ, per germline. The CDR3 DNA reads TGTGCCAGCAGCTCGCCGTGGGGGAAGAATGAGCAGTTCTTC. Its translation is CASSSPWGKNEQFF. The complete variable domain, with remaining parts taken from reference TRBV7-6 and TRBJ2-1, reads GAGVSQSPRYKVTKRGQDVALRCDPISGHVSLYWYRQALGQGPEFLTYFNYEAQQDKSGLPNDRFSAERPEGSISTLTIQRTEQRDSAMYRCASSSPWGKNEQFFGPGTRLTVL.

In this sample, this clonotype turned up many times. The genes are TRBV28 and TRBJ1-6, with D maybe TRBD1 (5 bases). V shed 1 base and J shed 14 bases, with 21 bases lying between them. The germline V gene encodes CDR1 MDHEN and CDR2 SYDVKM. The CDR3 totals 16 residues. The CDR3 spells CASSLSEAGGRGALHF. The CDR3 DNA is TGTGCCAGCAGTTTATCGGAGGCAGGCGGGCGAGGGGCCCTCCACTTT.

This clonotype was seen repeatedly, ten times or more. The CDR3 loop reads CASSSIPGRGLDGYTF. The CDR3 bases are TGTGCCAGCAGTTCGATCCCTGGACGGGGTCTCGATGGCTACACCTTC. The chain links TRBV28 to TRBJ1-2; D gene unclear. The germline V and J ends were trimmed by 4 bases and 6 bases, with 21 bases remaining between them. CDR1 and CDR2 (germline): MDHEN, SYDVKM. The CDR3 covers 16 residues.